This T cell receptor (beta chain) was retrieved from a study of blood T cell repertoires in COVID-19. Overall study context: The samples span acute and convalescent COVID-19 from the United States, Italy and Spain. PBMCs, B-cell-depleted T cells, or T cells were the source of the cDNA or gDNA that made up the material.

Measured with immunoSEQ multiplex PCR; TCRdb has only the in-frame clones, and not every one. The top ten hold approximately 1.2% of the sample, which has nearly 110,000 clones, approximately 90% seen once. This clonotype was sampled from a young woman with acute or convalescent COVID-19. The sample taken for sequencing was peripheral blood.

CDR3 nucleotides: TGTGCCAGCAGCCTAGGGGTACAGGGCCATGAGCAGTTCTTC. Translating gives CASSLGVQGHEQFF. The chain carries TRBV11-1 and TRBJ2-1; possible D gene TRBD1, 6 bases. Germline CDR1 reads SGHAT; CDR2 reads FQDESV (reference sequence). The length of the CDR3 is 14 residues. V lost 5 bases to trimming and J lost 8 bases, with 16 bases between them.